The rows below give T cell receptor beta chains drawn from one sample of a study of blood T cells in healthy people across ages. TCRdb itself ran the 5' RACE reads through MiXCR, one entry per CDR3 protein. The sample shows 760,000 or so distinct CDR3 sequences, around 25% of them seen only once. Another study also made use of these data, one on T cells of mothers and their children.

Sequencing was done on a sample of blood. These receptors were taken from a boy younger than 18 in good health. The CDR3 runs from the conserved cysteine through the conserved F or W. A D gene is named only where the DNA matches it firmly. Clone size is stated in some rows and not others, as once, few, many or a class when expanded.

.	.	TRBJ2-5	TRBV11-2	TGTGCCAGCAGCAGCCATAATGACCCGGCGGGAGAGACCCAGTACTTC	CASSSHNDPAGETQYF
.	.	TRBJ2-5	TRBV7-9	TGTGCCAGCAGCTTAGTGGCAGGGCCCCAAGAGACCCAGTACTTC	CASSLVAGPQETQYF
.	.	TRBJ2-5	TRBV20-1	TGCAGTGCTAGAGTTTTAGCGTCTCAAGAGACCCAGTACTTC	CSARVLASQETQYF
.	few	TRBJ2-7	TRBV6-2/TRBV6-3	TGTGCCAGCAGTTACTCGGACAGCTCCTACGAGCAGTACTTC	CASSYSDSSYEQYF
TRBD1	few	TRBJ1-1	TRBV19	TGTGCCAGTAGTAGGGGACAGGGGTTCACTGAAGCTTTCTTT	CASSRGQGFTEAFF
.	few	TRBJ1-1	TRBV2	TGTGCCAGCAAGGCAGACAACACTGAAGCTTTCTTT	CASKADNTEAFF
.	.	TRBJ1-4	TRBV28	TGTGCCAACAGTTTTCAGGGCGACGAGGAGGAAAAACTGTTTTTT	CANSFQGDEEEKLFF
.	.	TRBJ2-7	TRBV5-1	TGCGCCAGTCGCCAAGGGCAGTATTCTTCCTACGAGCAGTACTTC	CASRQGQYSSYEQYF
.	.	TRBJ2-1	TRBV19	TGTGCCAGTAGTATAGGACTGCCAACCTACAATGAGCAGTTCTTC	CASSIGLPTYNEQFF
.	.	TRBJ1-1	TRBV29-1	TGCAGCGTTGCCGACCGGGACGGAAACACTGAAGCTTTCTTT	CSVADRDGNTEAFF
TRBD1	few	TRBJ2-5	TRBV5-6	TGTGCCAGCAGCGGAGACAGGGTTGGGACCCAGTACTTC	CASSGDRVGTQYF
TRBD2	.	TRBJ2-7	TRBV4-1	TGCGCCAGCAGCCATTTAGCGGGGGGCTCCTACGAGCAGTACTTC	CASSHLAGGSYEQYF
TRBD2	few	TRBJ2-3	TRBV28	TGTGCCAGCAGTTTCATGCTAGCGGGGCAGCCCACAGATACGCAGTATTTT	CASSFMLAGQPTDTQYF
.	.	TRBJ2-3	TRBV29-1	TGCAGCGTGTCTTTCGACGGAGATACGCAGTATTTT	CSVSFDGDTQYF
.	.	TRBJ1-2	TRBV6-2/TRBV6-3	TGTGCCAGCAGTTCTCCAGGGACACACTATGGCTACACCTTC	CASSSPGTHYGYTF
.	few	TRBJ2-3	TRBV5-1	TGCGCCAGCTTCGACAGACTAAGCACAGATACGCAGTATTTT	CASFDRLSTDTQYF
.	few	TRBJ2-5	TRBV10-3	TGTGCCACCCAAACAGGGTTGGTCGGGACCCAGTACTTC	CATQTGLVGTQYF
.	.	TRBJ2-7	TRBV7-9	TGTGCCAGCAGCTCCCGGACGGACGAGCAGTACTTC	CASSSRTDEQYF
.	.	TRBJ2-5	TRBV6-2/TRBV6-3	TGTGCCAGCACAAGACGGCAGAAGCTTAGTTTTAACCAAGAGACCCAGTACTTC	CASTRRQKLSFNQETQYF
.	few	TRBJ2-5	TRBV20-1	TGCAGTGCTAACGGGGTCCAAGAGACCCAGTACTTC	CSANGVQETQYF
.	.	TRBJ2-4	TRBV6-2/TRBV6-3	TGTGCCAGCAGTTACCCAGGGGTCAACGCCAAAAACATTCAGTACTTC	CASSYPGVNAKNIQYF
.	few	TRBJ2-3	TRBV2	TGTGCCAGCGGTGGCAATACGCAGTATTTT	CASGGNTQYF
.	.	TRBJ2-2	TRBV3-1	TGTGCCAGCAGCCAGAGGCAGTGGAACACCGGGGAGCTGTTTTTT	CASSQRQWNTGELFF
.	.	TRBJ2-5	TRBV9	TGTGCCAGCAGTGTGACAGGCGCGACCCAAGAGACCCAGTACTTC	CASSVTGATQETQYF
.	.	TRBJ2-7	TRBV29-1	TGCAGCGTGTCTGGGACAGGCGGAAGGACTAGCTCCTACGAGCAGTACTTC	CSVSGTGGRTSSYEQYF
.	many	TRBJ2-6	TRBV7-3	TGTGCCAGCAGCTTAAGCTCCGGGGCTGGGGCCAACGTCCTGACTTTC	CASSLSSGAGANVLTF
.	few	TRBJ2-5	TRBV29-1	TGCAGCGTTCCTGATTCGGCGGGCCAAGAGACCCAGTACTTC	CSVPDSAGQETQYF
TRBD1	few	TRBJ1-1	TRBV5-1	TGCGCCAGCAGCGGGGGACAGACTTCGAACACTGAAGCTTTCTTT	CASSGGQTSNTEAFF
TRBD2	many	TRBJ2-1	TRBV7-3	TGTGCCAGCAGCTTAAGCGGGGGGGCGACTGAGCAGTTCTTC	CASSLSGGATEQFF
.	.	TRBJ2-4	TRBV20-1	TGCAGTGTAGGCAGGGAGGACATTCAGTACTTC	CSVGREDIQYF
.	.	TRBJ1-2	TRBV12-3/TRBV12-4	TGTGCCGGCAGTCCCCTCCAGGGATCCAACTATGGCTACACCTTC	CAGSPLQGSNYGYTF
TRBD2	few	TRBJ2-5	TRBV29-1	TGCAGCGTTGAAGAAGGCGGGGGGGCCCAGGAGACCCAGTACTTC	CSVEEGGGAQETQYF
.	.	TRBJ2-5	TRBV4-3	TGCGCCAGCAGCCAAGGAGACGCGGCCCTTAAAGAGACCCAGTACTTC	CASSQGDAALKETQYF
TRBD2	few	TRBJ2-1	TRBV7-2	TGTGCCAGCAGCGGTCGCCTAGCGGGGGGCTCCGACTACAATGAGCAGTTCTTC	CASSGRLAGGSDYNEQFF
.	.	TRBJ1-2	TRBV29-1	TGCAGCGTTACGGGTGATCGCTATGGCTACACCTTC	CSVTGDRYGYTF
.	.	TRBJ1-1	TRBV6-6	TGTGCCAGCAGTTTCCCTTCCAGGGGCGGGGGTTTCTTT	CASSFPSRGGGFF
.	few	TRBJ2-7	TRBV29-1	TGCAGCGTTGCGGCTAGACTGGATTACGAGCAGTACTTC	CSVAARLDYEQYF